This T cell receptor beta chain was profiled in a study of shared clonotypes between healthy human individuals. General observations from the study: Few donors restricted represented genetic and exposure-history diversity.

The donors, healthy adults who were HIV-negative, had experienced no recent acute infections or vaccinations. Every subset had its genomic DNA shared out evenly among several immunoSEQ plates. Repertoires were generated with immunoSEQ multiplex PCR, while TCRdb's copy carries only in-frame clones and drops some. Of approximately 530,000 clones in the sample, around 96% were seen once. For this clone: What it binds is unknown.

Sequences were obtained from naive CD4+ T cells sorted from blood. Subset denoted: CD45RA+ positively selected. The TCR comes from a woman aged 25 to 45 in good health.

CDR3 region: CASRIRTGGGEQYF. The CDR3 coding sequence is TGCGCCAGCAGGATCCGAACGGGAGGGGGTGAGCAGTACTTC. The J gene is TRBJ2-7, the V gene TRBV5-1, with 8 positions matching TRBD2. V gave up 5 bases and J gave up 7 bases; unmatched junction bases: 11. CDR3 length equals 14 residues. CDR1 is SGHRS, CDR2 YFSETQ, per germline.